The T cell receptor beta chain under discussion was sequenced for a study of T cell responses to AZD1222 COVID-19 vaccine. Study context: Doses given second, at about 4 or about 12 weeks, were pooled.

Regarding the study as a whole: Spike-specific TCRs gained breadth and depth after people received two AZD1222 doses. Baseline antibody screening turned up just a handful of seropositive AZD1222 recipients. Females made up more of the donors, who were largely white British, and clonal diversity may have come out too low.

This CDR3 is built from 16 residues. Germline CDR1 is KGHSH and CDR2 is LQKENI. The ends were cut back, 1 base at V and 8 bases at J, with 17 bases in the middle. TCRdb's table, derived via immunoSEQ multiplex PCR, lists solely in-frame clones and lacks some. This repertoire shows under 150,000 clones, roughly 91% found once; its top ten account for roughly 5%. Worth noting for this clone: What it binds is unknown.

The genes are TRBV18 and TRBJ1-4; D gene ambiguous. The origin of this receptor is an adult in good health. This specimen was peripheral blood, taken on day 0 of AZD1222 vaccination. The CDR3, as DNA: TGTGCCAGCTCACCACGGGAACCCGGGCGCGGGGAAAAACTGTTTTTT. As protein: CASSPREPGRGEKLFF. The variable domain in full, completed from reference TRBV18 and TRBJ1-4, reads NAGVMQNPRHLVRRRGQEARLRCSPMKGHSHVYWYRQLPEEGLKFMVYLQKENIIDESGMPKERFSAEFPKEGPSILRIQQVVRGDSAAYFCASSPREPGRGEKLFFGSGTQLSVL.